These 22 T cell receptor beta chains came from one sample sequenced in a study of blood T cell repertoires in COVID-19. Only in-frame clones appear in the TCRdb table, and some are missing; sequencing was by immunoSEQ multiplex PCR. The repertoire holds roughly 200,000 clones, with approximately 80% as singletons. The sample was peripheral blood. The source of these receptors is a woman in her forties or fifties with active or convalescent COVID-19.

V and J are TRBV18 and TRBJ2-1, with 8 positions matching TRBD2. Trimming cost V 3 bases and J 5 bases; bases outside gene matches: 6. Per the germline V gene, CDR1 is KGHSH and CDR2 is LQKENI. This CDR3 contains 15 residues. The CDR3 DNA reads as TGTGCCAGCTCACCTACGCTAGCGGGCCACAATGAGCAGTTCTTC. This codes for CASSPTLAGHNEQFF. The full variable domain, rest sourced from reference TRBV18 and TRBJ2-1, is NAGVMQNPRHLVRRRGQEARLRCSPMKGHSHVYWYRQLPEEGLKFMVYLQKENIIDESGMPKERFSAEFPKEGPSILRIQQVVRGDSAAYFCASSPTLAGHNEQFFGPGTRLTVL.

The V and J genes are TRBV19 and TRBJ2-3; 8 nucleotides align to TRBD2. Germline V gene data show CDR1 as LNHDA and CDR2 as SQIVND (reference sequence). Germline trimming cut 3 bases from V and 0 bases from J; bases unmatched to any gene: 5. The CDR3 has 16 amino acids. The CDR3: CASSIGGGISTDTQYF. In nucleotides, the CDR3 is TGTGCCAGTAGTATCGGGGGGGGGATTAGCACAGATACGCAGTATTTT.

The chain links TRBV2 to TRBJ2-1; no clear D gene. The CDR3 has 14 residues. The germline V gene encodes CDR1 SNHLY and CDR2 FYNNEI. Deletions cut 3 bases from V and 4 bases from J, with 10 bases between. This CDR3 reads CASSEQVRYNEQFF. CDR3 nucleotides: TGTGCCAGCAGTGAGCAGGTCAGGTACAATGAGCAGTTCTTC.

The chain couples TRBV19 to TRBJ2-5; 13 bases agree with TRBD2. Trimming at V came to 6 bases and at J to 4 bases, leaving 2 bases not matched to a gene. Germline CDR1 reads LNHDA; CDR2 reads SQIVND (reference sequence). The CDR3 consists of 14 residues. In DNA, the CDR3 is TGTGCCAGTAGGGGGACTAGCGGGGTAGAGACCCAGTACTTC. Translated, it gives CASRGTSGVETQYF.

This chain joins TRBV7-2 and TRBJ2-5, with TRBD2 matching 15 bases. Germline lookup yields CDR1 SGHTA and CDR2 FQGNSA. The length of the CDR3 is 17 residues. Trimming at V came to 4 bases and at J to 5 bases, leaving 8 bases not matched to a gene. CDR3 region: CASSSPGLAGGGETQYF. As DNA, the CDR3 is TGTGCCAGCAGCTCTCCGGGACTAGCGGGAGGCGGTGAGACCCAGTACTTC.

CDR3 coding DNA: TGTGCCAGCAGCGGAGCGGTTTCTCGCTCCTACGAGCAGTACTTC. It codes for CASSGAVSRSYEQYF. The chain joins TRBV28 to TRBJ2-7; perhaps TRBD2 as D (5 bases). Trimming stripped 6 bases from V and 0 bases from J, with 15 bases between. Germline V gives CDR1 MDHEN, CDR2 SYDVKM. The CDR3 covers 15 residues. Variable domain in full (rest from reference TRBV28 and TRBJ2-7): DVKVTQSSRYLVKRTGEKVFLECVQDMDHENMFWYRQDPGLGLRLIYFSYDVKMKEKGDIPEGYSVSREKKERFSLILESASTNQTSMYLCASSGAVSRSYEQYFGPGTRLTVT.

This clone was observed at least ten times. The chain uses TRBV4-1 and TRBJ1-5; 9 nucleotides align to TRBD1. This CDR3 spans 16 amino acids. The junction had 5 bases not matched to a gene; V was cut back by 3 bases and J by 2 bases. Germline V CDR1 and CDR2: MGHRA, YSYEKL. CDR3 in amino acids: CASSQGTGKGNQPQHF. The CDR3 coding sequence is TGCGCCAGCAGCCAGGGGACAGGGAAGGGCAATCAGCCCCAGCATTTT.

This chain connects TRBV5-1 to TRBJ2-3; possible D gene TRBD2, 6 bases. From germline, CDR1 is SGHRS and CDR2 YFSETQ. This CDR3 contains 14 residues. The V end was cut by 4 bases, the J end by 5 bases, with 14 bases between. CDR3 loop: CASSRPTGRDTQYF. The CDR3 coding sequence is TGCGCCAGCAGCCGACCAACCGGGAGAGATACGCAGTATTTT.

The genes are TRBV29-1 and TRBJ1-2, with TRBD1 identical over 9 bases. Germline V gene sequence: CDR1 SQVTM, CDR2 ANQGSEA. This CDR3 contains 16 residues. V lost 7 bases, J lost 5 bases, and 17 bases stayed unmatched. The CDR3 spells CSATTGTGTRGYGYTF. The DNA of the CDR3 is TGCAGCGCCACGACCGGGACAGGGACCCGGGGGTATGGCTACACCTTC.

In its sample, this clone was seen a few times. V usage is TRBV7-2 and J usage is TRBJ2-5; tentative D call: TRBD2 (6 bases). The V gene's germline CDR1 is SGHTA and CDR2 FQGNSA. The CDR3 runs to 18 residues. Trimming removed 1 base from V and 5 bases from J, with 23 bases in between. CDR3 protein: CASSLGAARAGLRETQYF. CDR3 bases: TGTGCCAGCAGCTTAGGGGCGGCCCGGGCGGGATTGCGCGAGACCCAGTACTTC.

The chain recombines TRBV9 with TRBJ1-2, with 9 bases fitting TRBD1. The germline gives CDR1 SGDLS, CDR2 YYNGEE. Trimming cost V 0 bases and J 10 bases; bases outside gene matches: 7. The CDR3 contains 14 residues. The CDR3 loop is CASSVAPGQGDYTF. CDR3 DNA: TGTGCCAGCAGCGTAGCCCCGGGACAGGGTGACTACACCTTC.

The CDR3 spells CASSQTATGHSPLHF. The CDR3 bases are TGTGCCAGCAGCCAGACCGCCACAGGGCATTCACCCCTCCACTTT. This rearrangement joins TRBV4-2 to TRBJ1-6; TRBD1 is a possible D gene (6 bases). Germline-derived CDR1 and CDR2 are LGHNA and YNFKEQ. This CDR3 has 15 amino acids. V lost 3 bases and J lost 8, with 14 bases in between.

The V call is TRBV19, the J call TRBJ2-7; D ambiguous. The CDR3 spans 14 residues. The germline V gene has CDR1 LNHDA and CDR2 SQIVND (reference sequence). Trimming shortened V by 5 bases and J by 2 bases, and 13 bases separated the two germline ends. DNA for the CDR3: TGTGCCAGTAGTGTAAACATGGAGCCCTACGAGCAGTACTTC. Its translation: CASSVNMEPYEQYF.

V gene TRBV14 combines with J gene TRBJ1-1; TRBD1 is a possible D gene (5 bases). The V end was cut by 1 base, the J end by 4 bases, with 13 bases between. Looked up from germline, CDR1 is SGHDN and CDR2 is FVKESK. This CDR3 contains 15 residues. As DNA, the CDR3 is TGTGCCAGCAGCCAAGGCCGGGGGAGGGTCACTGAAGCTTTCTTT. It translates to CASSQGRGRVTEAFF.

The chain couples TRBV19 to TRBJ2-1, with 11 nucleotides matching TRBD2. The CDR3 length is 21 residues. Germline V gene data show CDR1 as LNHDA and CDR2 as SQIVND (reference sequence). J was trimmed by 0 bases and V by 5 bases; bases with no gene match: 18. CDR3 coding DNA: TGTGCCAGTAGTCCCGGGGCTAGCGGGAGGAACCTGAGGAGCTCCTACAATGAGCAGTTCTTC. This sequence encodes CASSPGASGRNLRSSYNEQFF.

The V and J genes are TRBV6-5 and TRBJ2-6, with TRBD1 identical over 7 bases. Germline assignment: CDR1 MNHEY and CDR2 SVGAGI. The ends lost 2 bases at V and 4 bases at J; junction bases unmatched: 5. The CDR3 has 16 residues. CDR3 sequence: CASSYQTGSGANVLTF. CDR3 sequence (DNA): TGTGCCAGCAGTTACCAGACAGGGTCAGGGGCCAACGTCCTGACTTTC.

The chain uses TRBV5-1 and TRBJ1-4; 9 nucleotides agree with TRBD1. Germline V gives CDR1 SGHRS, CDR2 YFSETQ. The CDR3 is 14 amino acids. J lost 7 bases, V lost 4 bases, and 5 bases had no gene match. The CDR3 DNA reads TGCGCCAGCAGCGCTATACAGGGGGCTGAAAAACTGTTTTTT. The encoded protein is CASSAIQGAEKLFF.

In this sample, this clone turned up once. The rearrangement links TRBV7-2 to TRBJ2-7, with D possibly being TRBD1 (6 bases). There are 14 residues in the CDR3. The V gene lost 2 bases and the J gene lost 2 bases, with 10 bases spanning the gap. CDR1 and CDR2 (germline): SGHTA, FQGNSA. The CDR3 here is CASSLRTGTYEQYF. The CDR3 coding sequence is TGTGCCAGCAGCTTAAGAACAGGGACCTACGAGCAGTACTTC. Using reference TRBV7-2 and TRBJ2-7 for the parts outside the CDR3, the full variable domain is GAGVSQSPSNKVTEKGKDVELRCDPISGHTALYWYRQSLGQGLEFLIYFQGNSAPDKSGLPSDRFSAERTGGSVSTLTIQRTQQEDSAVYLCASSLRTGTYEQYFGPGTRLTVT.

The J gene is TRBJ1-2, the V gene TRBV7-9, with TRBD1 identical over 10 bases. Germline V lookup: CDR1 SEHNR, CDR2 FQNEAQ (reference sequence). V lost 5 bases, J lost 8 bases, and 11 bases stayed unmatched. The CDR3 spans 15 residues. This CDR3 is CASSMGQGRLEGYTF. DNA of the CDR3: TGTGCCAGCAGCATGGGACAGGGGAGATTGGAGGGCTACACCTTC.

CDR3 nucleotide sequence: TGTGCCAGTACTGAGAGGGCGAACACTGAAGCTTTCTTT. It encodes CASTERANTEAFF. The chain joins TRBV9 to TRBJ1-1; no clear D gene. The CDR3 length is 13 residues. Germline V gene data show CDR1 as SGDLS and CDR2 as YYNGEE. Trimming left V 8 bases short and J 1 base short, with 12 bases between.

This chain links TRBV29-1 with TRBJ1-2, with 11 bases lining up with TRBD1. The CDR3 loop spans 13 amino acids. Trimming cost V 7 bases and J 5 bases; bases outside gene matches: 6. Germline-derived CDR1 and CDR2 are SQVTM and ANQGSEA. The CDR3 loop reads CSGLGQGAYGYTF. CDR3 nucleotide sequence: TGCAGCGGTCTAGGACAGGGGGCTTATGGCTACACCTTC.

This clone was seen only a few times. The chain has TRBV5-1 and TRBJ1-3; TRBD1 matches 8 bases. The length of the CDR3 is 15 residues. Per the germline V gene, CDR1 is SGHRS and CDR2 is YFSETQ. V dropped 4 bases and J dropped 2; count of bases not matched to a gene: 5. The CDR3 spells CASSPLQGAGNTIYF. The CDR3 region has the DNA TGCGCCAGCAGCCCCTTACAGGGGGCTGGAAACACCATATATTTT.